Presented here are 22 T cell receptor beta chains from one specimen sequenced in a study of blood T cells in healthy people across ages (dated by TCRdb to the mid-2010s). The method behind the library was 5' RACE. The listed sequencing device is Illumina HiSeq 2500. A second roughly 6 to 12 cycle PCR used a sample-barcoded 5' primer and a J-beta primer mix. TCRdb took the public reads, trimmed them with fastp at Q25, ran MiXCR for clone calling and kept in-frame beta chains. Duplicate CDR3 protein sequences are folded into a single record with the most common DNA and genes. This sample is represented by around 1.7 million distinct CDR3 sequences; 28% of them were singletons. About 8% of the sample rests with the top ten. Material for sequencing was blood. These TCRs come from a young woman in good health.

Points on this clonotype: A single base separates this from a much larger clone, so it may be a read error. The chain links TRBV7-2 to TRBJ2-1; TRBD2 aligns across 13 bases. J was trimmed by 5 bases and V by 6 bases; bases with no gene match: 4. The CDR3 contains 15 residues. Germline loops: CDR1 SGHTA, CDR2 FQGNSA. Written as DNA, the CDR3 is TGTGCCAGCAGACGGGGACTAGCGGGGAACAATGAGCAGTTCTTC. Protein product: CASRRGLAGNNEQFF.

This clonotype was recorded many times. V is TRBV10-2 and J is TRBJ2-7, with a possible D match to TRBD1 (5 bases). Looked up from germline, CDR1 is WSHSY and CDR2 is SAAADI. CDR3 length equals 13 residues. V was pared by 4 bases and J by 3 bases, with 10 bases between. The CDR3 sequence: CASSGGSYYEQYF. CDR3 nucleotide sequence: TGCGCCAGCAGTGGGGGCAGTTACTACGAGCAGTACTTC.

This clonotype was seen repeatedly, ten times or more. This sequence joins TRBV7-2 and TRBJ1-4; TRBD1 aligns across 7 bases. The CDR3 covers 15 residues. The J segment lost 3 bases and the V segment lost 5 bases, leaving 6 bases of the junction unmatched. Germline V lookup: CDR1 SGHTA, CDR2 FQGNSA. CDR3 DNA: TGTGCCAGCAGCACCCAGACAGGGCCTAATGAAAAACTGTTTTTT. Its translation is CASSTQTGPNEKLFF.

A remark on this clonotype: The junction and the germline gene differ at one end; a read error may be behind it. This chain uses TRBV12-3 or TRBV12-4 with TRBJ2-3, with D unclear. The CDR3 spans 15 residues. CDR3 region: CASTVPGVNADAQYF. The CDR3 region has the DNA TGTGCCAGCACCGTTCCAGGAGTAAACGCAGATGCGCAGTATTTT.

This clonotype was seen only a few times. The genes are TRBV19 and TRBJ2-7; D tentatively reads TRBD1 or TRBD2 (6 bases each). The germline V gene encodes CDR1 LNHDA and CDR2 SQIVND (reference sequence). The V gene lost 7 bases and the J gene lost 2 bases, with 15 bases spanning the gap. This CDR3 is built from 14 residues. CDR3: CASTQSGAAYEQYF. The CDR3 bases are TGTGCCAGTACGCAGTCGGGGGCGGCCTACGAGCAGTACTTC.

The V and J genes are TRBV6-1 and TRBJ2-2; 9 nucleotides align to TRBD2. Per the germline V gene, CDR1 is MNHNS and CDR2 is SASEGT. V gave up 8 bases and J gave up 6 bases; unmatched junction bases: 16. The CDR3 length is 17 residues. CDR3 sequence reads: CASGGFRAGGNPGELFF. As DNA, the CDR3 is TGTGCCAGCGGGGGATTCCGAGCGGGAGGAAACCCCGGGGAGCTGTTTTTT.

A word on this clonotype: A read error may be the cause here, since a much bigger clone is one base away. The V and J genes are TRBV24-1 and TRBJ2-3; the D call may be TRBD1 or TRBD2 (5 bases each). Germline-derived CDR1 and CDR2 are KGHDR and SFDVKD. Trimming took off 9 bases at V and 6 bases at J, with 15 bases between the two ends. This CDR3 has 13 residues. The CDR3 DNA sequence: TGTGCCACCGGGGCCGAACCGGGGGATACGCAGTATTTT. Protein product: CATGAEPGDTQYF.

The CDR3 DNA reads TGTGCCAGCAGCCAAGAAGTGTACGGATCTAGGTCACCCCTCCACTTT. Amino acid sequence: CASSQEVYGSRSPLHF. J is TRBJ1-6 and V is TRBV4-2; D gene ambiguous. Germline-derived CDR1 and CDR2 are LGHNA and YNFKEQ. The CDR3 extends over 16 amino acids. Deletions cut 0 bases from V and 10 bases from J, with 16 bases between.

This clonotype was seen more than once but under ten times. J is TRBJ2-3 and V is TRBV27; possible D gene TRBD2, 6 bases. Germline lookup yields CDR1 MNHEY and CDR2 SMNVEV (reference sequence). Trimming cost V 8 bases and J 6 bases, with 18 bases left between them. The CDR3 runs to 14 residues. The CDR3 region is CASLGRDRMDTQYF. CDR3 nucleotides: TGTGCCAGCCTCGGGCGGGACCGAATGGATACGCAGTATTTT.

This clonotype was counted a few times. This may arise from a read error, as a much more abundant clone is one base away. This chain uses TRBV28 with TRBJ2-5; D gene unclear. Matching the DNA end better, TRBJ2-1 makes the J call doubtful. Germline V gene sequence: CDR1 MDHEN, CDR2 SYDVKM. CDR3 size: 11 residues. DNA for the CDR3: TGTGCCAGCAGGAACCAAGAGACCCAGTTCTTC. Protein: CASRNQETQFF.

This clonotype came up once. The chain joins TRBV9 to TRBJ2-7; no firm D call. Germline V gives CDR1 SGDLS, CDR2 YYNGEE. CDR3 length: 13 amino acids. Trimming removed 0 bases from V and 9 bases from J, with 13 bases in between. CDR3 sequence: CASSVGTDFGQYF. The CDR3, as DNA: TGTGCCAGCAGCGTAGGAACAGACTTTGGGCAGTACTTC.

This clonotype was counted ten times or more. V usage is TRBV4-1 and J usage is TRBJ2-5; 7 bases align to TRBD1. The V and J ends lost 5 bases and 3 bases, in that order; junction bases with no gene match: 6. The CDR3 is 14 amino acids. Germline V CDR1 and CDR2: MGHRA, YSYEKL. The CDR3 nucleotides read TGCGCCAGCAGCAAGACAGGGTTAAAAGAGACCCAGTACTTC. Amino acid sequence: CASSKTGLKETQYF.

The V call is TRBV20-1, the J call TRBJ2-7; D is uncertain. The ends were cut back, 4 bases at V and 1 base at J, with 14 bases in the middle. Germline V gives CDR1 DFQATT, CDR2 SNEGSKA (reference sequence). This CDR3 contains 14 residues. For the CDR3, the DNA is TGCAGTGCTAAAGACCCATTACAGTCCTACGAGCAGTACTTC. As protein: CSAKDPLQSYEQYF.

The rearrangement joins TRBV5-1 to TRBJ1-6; D might be TRBD1 (5 bases). Germline CDR1 SGHRS, CDR2 YFSETQ. The CDR3 covers 16 residues. Trimming took 1 base from V and 5 from J, leaving 13 bases between them. The CDR3 protein is CASSLTGTDNNSPLHF. The CDR3 DNA sequence: TGCGCCAGCAGCTTGACCGGGACGGATAATAATTCACCCCTCCACTTT. The whole variable domain, remainder taken from reference TRBV5-1 and TRBJ1-6, is KAGVTQTPRYLIKTRGQQVTLSCSPISGHRSVSWYQQTPGQGLQFLFEYFSETQRNKGNFPGRFSGRQFSNSRSEMNVSTLELGDSALYLCASSLTGTDNNSPLHFGNGTRLTVT.

In its sample, this clonotype was seen a few times. This chain joins TRBV5-1 and TRBJ2-1; the D gene is possibly TRBD1 (7 bases). The V end lost 2 bases, the J end lost 7 bases, and 13 bases lay between the germline ends. This CDR3 comprises 14 residues. CDR1 is SGHRS and CDR2 is YFSETQ in the germline V gene. The CDR3 sequence: CASSFRAGGNEQFF. DNA for the CDR3: TGCGCCAGCAGCTTCCGCGCAGGGGGGAATGAGCAGTTCTTC.

This clonotype was counted between two and nine times. V gene TRBV20-1 combines with J gene TRBJ1-1, with TRBD1 matching 7 bases. V lost 1 base, J lost 9 bases, and 8 bases stayed unmatched. The CDR3 extends over 13 amino acids. Per germline, CDR1 DFQATT and CDR2 SNEGSKA (reference sequence). In nucleotides, the CDR3 is TGCAGTGCTAGAGTACCTGGACAGGTGAAAGCTTTCTTT. Its translation is CSARVPGQVKAFF.

The chain uses TRBV29-1 and TRBJ1-1; maybe TRBD1 (6 bases). Trimming pared 3 bases from V and 6 bases from J, leaving 17 bases between. The CDR3 loop spans 14 amino acids. Germline V gives CDR1 SQVTM, CDR2 ANQGSEA. CDR3 sequence: CSVDLRTGKPEAFF. Here the CDR3 DNA reads TGCAGCGTTGATCTGAGAACAGGGAAGCCTGAAGCTTTCTTT. Using reference TRBV29-1 and TRBJ1-1 for the parts outside the CDR3, the full variable domain is SAVISQKPSRDICQRGTSLTIQCQVDSQVTMMFWYRQQPGQSLTLIATANQGSEATYESGFVIDKFPISRPNLTFSTLTVSNMSPEDSSIYLCSVDLRTGKPEAFFGQGTRLTVV.

V is TRBV20-1 and J is TRBJ2-1; 12 positions agree with TRBD2. V lost 1 base and J lost 6; bases outside the gene matches: 10. The germline V gene encodes CDR1 DFQATT and CDR2 SNEGSKA (reference sequence). The CDR3 consists of 17 residues. The chain's CDR3 is CSARGNLAGGPVNEQFF. The CDR3 nucleotides are TGCAGTGCTAGAGGGAATCTAGCGGGGGGGCCTGTCAATGAGCAGTTCTTC.

There are a few counts of this clonotype. The chain uses TRBV20-1 and TRBJ1-1, with no clear D. The CDR3 loop spans 11 amino acids. Germline CDR1 and CDR2: DFQATT and SNEGSKA (reference sequence). The V end lost 0 bases, the J end lost 5 bases, and 4 bases lay between the germline ends. CDR3 region: CSARERTEAFF. The CDR3 nucleotides are TGCAGTGCTAGAGAACGGACTGAAGCTTTCTTT.

Concerning this clonotype itself: A junction boundary mismatches the germline segment, possibly from a read error. The chain couples TRBV11-2 to TRBJ2-6, with D unresolved. The CDR3 spans 14 residues. Germline lookup yields CDR1 SGHAT and CDR2 FQNNGV. CDR3 bases: TGTGCCAACAGCTTAGCAGATTGGGCCAACGTCCTGACTTTC. Its protein product is CANSLADWANVLTF.

The rearrangement links TRBV10-3 to TRBJ2-1, with D perhaps matching TRBD1 (7 bases). Trimming took 6 bases from V and 10 from J, leaving 22 bases between them. CDR3 size: 15 residues. The germline V gene encodes CDR1 ENHRY and CDR2 SYGVKD. The CDR3 bases are TGTGCCATCAGGAAACAGGGACAGTTGGCGGGGGAGCAGTTCTTC. It codes for CAIRKQGQLAGEQFF.

There are a few counts of this clonotype. Germline and junction disagree at one end, which may indicate a read error. The chain links TRBV6-6 to TRBJ1-5, with TRBD1 identical over 8 bases. The germline V gene has CDR1 MNHNY and CDR2 SVGAGI (reference sequence). The CDR3 runs 16 residues. CDR3 residues: CASSYGNRGGNQPQHF. CDR3 sequence (DNA): TGCGCCAGCAGTTACGGCAACAGGGGGGGCAATCAGCCCCAGCATTTT.